This T cell receptor beta chain was found in a study of shared clonotypes between healthy human individuals. Study-wide points: Relative to clonotypes present in all four donors, those not shared had lower generation probabilities.

Assay used: immunoSEQ multiplex PCR; TCRdb lists only in-frame clones, some missing. The sample holds approximately 1,000,000 clones, 70% to 80% seen once. This clone occurred once. Its antigen is unidentified. Germline trimming cut 5 bases from V and 9 bases from J; bases unmatched to any gene: 8. There are 14 residues in the CDR3. Germline-derived CDR1 and CDR2 are SGHAT and FQNNGV. This clonotype was obtained from a man aged 18 to 35 in good health. Some clones in this sample may be carry-over from other donors' samples. The chain couples TRBV11-2 to TRBJ2-1, with 9 bases fitting TRBD2. Material for sequencing was memory CD4+ T cells from PBMCs. Subset noted: CD45RA-negative fraction. The CDR3 protein is CASSRRTSDSEQFF. The CDR3 coding sequence is TGTGCCAGCAGCCGACGGACTAGCGATAGTGAGCAGTTCTTC.